This T cell receptor beta chain was retrieved from a study of CD8 T cells in Susac syndrome. The authors reverse transcribed roughly 0.5 to 1 ug RNA with random hexamers. The CDR3 of TCR beta was amplified by immunoSEQ multiplex PCR across 54 Vbeta and 13 Jbeta. From the immunoSEQ multiplex PCR reads, TCRdb called clonotypes with MiXCR, one entry per CDR3 protein. Here the sample spans around 95,000 distinct CDR3 sequences, 95% being singletons. Germline V gene sequence: CDR1 SGDLS, CDR2 YYNGEE. This CDR3 has 14 residues. The V end was cut by 6 bases, the J end by 7 bases, with 19 bases between. Sample: CD8+ T cells from PBMCs. The gene calls are TRBV9 and TRBJ1-2; no reliable D call. The TCR sequence derives from a human donor with Susac syndrome. The CDR3 here is CASILSGEKAGYTF. The CDR3 nucleotides are TGTGCCAGCATCCTGAGCGGCGAAAAGGCTGGCTACACCTTC.